These T cell receptor beta chains were read from a single sample in a study of T cell responses to AZD1222 COVID-19 vaccine. Clones were read by immunoSEQ multiplex PCR, and TCRdb kept only the in-frame ones, dropping some. The sample carries about 150,000 clones, over 75% recorded once. The sequenced sample was peripheral blood, obtained 28 days after the second AZD1222 dose. The receptors shown here come from an adult who received the AZD1222 COVID-19 vaccine. Each CDR3 is given with its conserved first and last residue. The D gene is left open where the match is weak. Size tells how often a clone was seen (once, few, many) or the class of an expanded clone, and some rows leave it out.

TRBD1 | TRBJ2-7 | - | TRBV6-5 | CASSAPGQRHEQYF | TGTGCCAGCAGCGCCCCGGGACAGCGCCACGAGCAGTACTTC
- | TRBJ2-7 | - | TRBV5-6 | CASSLGSGSYEQYF | TGTGCCAGCAGCTTGGGGTCGGGTTCCTACGAGCAGTACTTC
TRBD1 | TRBJ2-7 | - | TRBV24-1 | CATSDPGQALQYF | TGTGCCACCAGTGATCCGGGACAGGCTTTGCAGTACTTC
- | TRBJ1-1 | - | TRBV6-5 | CASSYSESQNTEAFF | TGTGCCAGCAGTTACTCGGAGTCTCAGAACACTGAAGCTTTCTTT
- | TRBJ2-5 | once | TRBV6-5 | CASSTEHATQETQYF | TGTGCCAGCAGCACTGAACACGCTACCCAAGAGACCCAGTACTTC
- | TRBJ1-5 | - | TRBV5-6 | CASSLQDQPQHF | TGTGCCAGCAGCTTACAGGATCAGCCCCAGCATTTT
- | TRBJ1-1 | - | TRBV5-1 | CASSLGVSGVNTEAFF | TGCGCCAGCAGCTTGGGAGTCTCAGGGGTGAACACTGAAGCTTTCTTT
- | TRBJ2-7 | - | TRBV2 | CASRGGQNYEQYF | TGTGCCAGCAGGGGAGGACAGAACTACGAGCAGTACTTC
- | TRBJ2-7 | - | TRBV10-3 | CAISEAGHSNEQYF | TGTGCCATCAGTGAGGCGGGACACAGTAACGAGCAGTACTTC
- | TRBJ1-1 | - | TRBV19 | CASSVRGNTEAFF | TGTGCCAGTAGTGTCAGGGGCAACACTGAAGCTTTCTTT
- | TRBJ2-5 | - | TRBV14 | CASSQGTGDRQETQYF | TGTGCCAGCAGCCAAGGTACCGGGGACCGCCAAGAGACCCAGTACTTC
- | TRBJ1-3 | - | TRBV5-1 | CASSLESSSGNTIYF | TGCGCCAGCAGCTTGGAGTCCTCTTCTGGAAACACCATATATTTT
- | TRBJ2-2 | - | TRBV19 | CASSIGTFGELFF | TGTGCCAGTAGTATTGGGACTTTCGGGGAGCTGTTTTTT
- | TRBJ2-1 | - | TRBV6-4 | CASSDRYNEQFF | TGTGCCAGCAGTGACCGGTACAATGAGCAGTTCTTC
TRBD2 | TRBJ2-7 | - | TRBV9 | CASSATGSGKSEQYF | TGTGCCAGCAGCGCGACGGGTAGCGGGAAAAGCGAGCAGTACTTC
TRBD2 | TRBJ2-7 | - | TRBV13 | CASSLASGRGTIYEQYF | TGTGCCAGCAGCTTGGCTAGCGGGAGGGGTACAATCTACGAGCAGTACTTC
- | TRBJ1-2 | - | TRBV19 | CASRRGPLGDGYTF | TGTGCCAGTAGGCGAGGGCCCCTGGGAGATGGCTACACCTTC
- | TRBJ1-3 | once | TRBV7-8 | CASSLAGYSGNTIYF | TGTGCCAGCAGCTTAGCAGGATACTCTGGAAACACCATATATTTT
- | TRBJ1-2 | - | TRBV12-3/TRBV12-4 | CASSLRQPLGYTF | TGTGCCAGCAGTTTACGACAGCCTTTGGGCTACACCTTC
- | TRBJ1-4 | - | TRBV2 | CASRGPYSEKLFF | TGTGCCAGCAGGGGACCGTATAGTGAAAAACTGTTTTTT
- | TRBJ2-3 | - | TRBV6-1 | CASSEDSTDTQYF | TGTGCCAGCAGTGAAGACAGCACAGATACGCAGTATTTT
- | TRBJ2-7 | - | TRBV10-1 | CASSRAYEQYF | TGCGCCAGCAGTAGGGCCTACGAGCAGTACTTC
- | TRBJ2-5 | - | TRBV2 | CASSAGTHGGETQYF | TGTGCCAGCAGTGCAGGGACACACGGTGGAGAGACCCAGTACTTC
- | TRBJ2-1 | - | TRBV4-1 | CASSQDRVGGANEQFF | TGCGCCAGCAGCCAAGATCGGGTGGGGGGCGCCAATGAGCAGTTCTTC
TRBD1 | TRBJ2-3 | once | TRBV6-6 | CASSRQGMRDTQYF | TGTGCCAGCAGCCGACAGGGTATGAGAGATACGCAGTATTTT
- | TRBJ2-1 | - | TRBV12-5 | CASGLPGEQFF | TGTGCTAGTGGTTTGCCCGGAGAGCAGTTCTTC
- | TRBJ2-3 | - | TRBV2 | CASSPGSRRSTDTQYF | TGTGCCAGCAGCCCCGGGTCTCGTAGATCCACAGATACGCAGTATTTT
TRBD1 | TRBJ2-1 | - | TRBV29-1 | CSVGTADEQFF | TGCAGCGTCGGGACAGCGGATGAGCAGTTCTTC
- | TRBJ1-4 | - | TRBV7-6 | CASSLTTWATNEKLFF | TGTGCCAGCAGCTTAACGACGTGGGCAACTAATGAAAAACTGTTTTTT
- | TRBJ1-3 | - | TRBV24-1 | CATSDLDRTGNTIYF | TGTGCCACCAGTGATCTAGACCGTACTGGAAACACCATATATTTT
TRBD2 | TRBJ2-1 | - | TRBV7-6 | CASSTLAGDTYNEQFF | TGTGCCAGCAGCACTCTAGCGGGAGACACCTACAATGAGCAGTTCTTC
- | TRBJ1-2 | - | TRBV5-1 | CASSLSPSYGYTF | TGCGCCAGCAGCTTGAGCCCGTCTTATGGCTACACCTTC
- | TRBJ1-1 | - | TRBV7-8 | CASSYLGMAEAFF | TGTGCCAGCAGTTACCTCGGAATGGCTGAAGCTTTCTTT
TRBD1 | TRBJ1-3 | - | TRBV27 | CASSSRMTGGSGNTIYF | TGTGCCAGCAGTTCCCGGATGACAGGGGGTTCAGGAAACACCATATATTTT
TRBD1 | TRBJ1-2 | - | TRBV5-1 | CASSLGPETGGTVGYTF | TGCGCCAGCAGCTTGGGTCCAGAGACAGGGGGCACAGTGGGGTACACCTTC
TRBD2 | TRBJ2-2 | - | TRBV29-1 | CSVSGLAGAGELFF | TGCAGCGTGTCGGGACTAGCGGGAGCCGGGGAGCTGTTTTTT
TRBD2 | TRBJ2-3 | - | TRBV29-1 | CSVQTSGRTDTQYF | TGCAGCGTTCAGACTAGCGGGAGAACAGATACGCAGTATTTT
TRBD1 | TRBJ1-2 | - | TRBV19 | CASSLLGQVGYTF | TGTGCCAGTAGCTTATTAGGACAGGTTGGCTACACCTTC
TRBD1 | TRBJ2-1 | once | TRBV5-1 | CASSLRPPDRDHEQFF | TGCGCCAGCAGCTTGAGACCACCAGACAGGGATCATGAGCAGTTCTTC
TRBD1 | TRBJ1-1 | - | TRBV6-2/TRBV6-3 | CASSYSRGQGRNTEAFF | TGTGCCAGCAGTTACTCGAGGGGACAGGGAAGGAACACTGAAGCTTTCTTT
- | TRBJ2-7 | - | TRBV2 | CASKGPGENYEQYF | TGTGCCAGCAAGGGTCCGGGAGAGAACTACGAGCAGTACTTC
TRBD2 | TRBJ2-2 | - | TRBV12-3/TRBV12-4 | CASSRLASGELFF | TGTGCCAGCAGTCGACTAGCTTCGGGGGAGCTGTTTTTT